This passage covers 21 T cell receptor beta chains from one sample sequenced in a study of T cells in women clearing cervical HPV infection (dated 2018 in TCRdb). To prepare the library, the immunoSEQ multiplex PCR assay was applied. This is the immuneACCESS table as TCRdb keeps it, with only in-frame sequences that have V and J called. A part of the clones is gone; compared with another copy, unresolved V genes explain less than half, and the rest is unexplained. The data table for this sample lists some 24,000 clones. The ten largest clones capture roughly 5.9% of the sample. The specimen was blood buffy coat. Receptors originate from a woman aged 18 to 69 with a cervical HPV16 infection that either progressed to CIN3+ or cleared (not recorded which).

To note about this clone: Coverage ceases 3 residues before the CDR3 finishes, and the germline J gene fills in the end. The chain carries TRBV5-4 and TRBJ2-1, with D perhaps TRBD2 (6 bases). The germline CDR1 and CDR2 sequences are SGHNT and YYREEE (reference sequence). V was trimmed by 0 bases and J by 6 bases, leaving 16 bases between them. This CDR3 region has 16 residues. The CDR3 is CASSLATFLAPNEQFF. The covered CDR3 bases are TGTGCCAGCAGCTTGGCCACTTTTCTAGCGCCCAATGAG.

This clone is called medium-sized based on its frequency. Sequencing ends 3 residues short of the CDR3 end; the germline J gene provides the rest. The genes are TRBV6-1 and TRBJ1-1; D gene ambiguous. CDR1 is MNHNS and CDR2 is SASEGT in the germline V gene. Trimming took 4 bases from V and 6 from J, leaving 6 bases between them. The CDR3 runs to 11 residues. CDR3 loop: CASSVFPEAFF. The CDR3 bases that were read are TGTGCCAGCAGTGTCTTTCCTGAA.

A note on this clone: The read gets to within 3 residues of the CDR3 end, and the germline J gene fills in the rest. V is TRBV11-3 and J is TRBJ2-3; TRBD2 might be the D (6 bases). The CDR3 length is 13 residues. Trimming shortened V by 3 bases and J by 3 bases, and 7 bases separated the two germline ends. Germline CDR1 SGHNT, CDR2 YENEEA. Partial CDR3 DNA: TGTGCCAGCAGCTTGGAGGGGACAGATACG. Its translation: CASSLEGTDT. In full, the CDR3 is CASSLEGTDTQYF.

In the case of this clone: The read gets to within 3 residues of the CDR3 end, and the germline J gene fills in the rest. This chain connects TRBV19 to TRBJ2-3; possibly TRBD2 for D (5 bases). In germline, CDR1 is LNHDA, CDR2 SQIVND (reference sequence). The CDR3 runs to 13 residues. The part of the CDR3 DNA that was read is TGTGCCAGTAGTTCTACTAGGCAAGAGACG. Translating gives CASSSTRQET. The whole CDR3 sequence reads CASSSTRQETQYF. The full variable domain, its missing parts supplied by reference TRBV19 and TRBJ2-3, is DGGITQSPKYLFRKEGQNVTLSCEQNLNHDAMYWYRQDPGQGLRLIYYSQIVNDFQKGDIAEGYSVSREKKESFPLTVTSAQKNPTAFYLCASSSTRQETQYFGPGTRLTVL.

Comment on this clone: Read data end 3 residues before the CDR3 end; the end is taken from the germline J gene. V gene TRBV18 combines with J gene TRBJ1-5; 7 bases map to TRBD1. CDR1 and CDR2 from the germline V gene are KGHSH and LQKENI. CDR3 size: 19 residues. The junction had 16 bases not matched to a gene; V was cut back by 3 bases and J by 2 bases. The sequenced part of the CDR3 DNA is TGTGCCAGCTCACCGACCGGACAGGCTATCCCCAGTGGCAATCAGCCC. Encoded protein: CASSPTGQAIPSGNQP. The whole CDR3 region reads CASSPTGQAIPSGNQPQHF.

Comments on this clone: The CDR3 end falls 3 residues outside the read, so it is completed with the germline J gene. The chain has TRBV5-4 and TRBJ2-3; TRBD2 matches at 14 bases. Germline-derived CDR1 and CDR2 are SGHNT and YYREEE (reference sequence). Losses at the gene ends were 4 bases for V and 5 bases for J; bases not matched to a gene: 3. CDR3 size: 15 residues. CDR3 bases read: TGTGCCAGCAGCAAGGGACTAGCGGGGGAAGATACG. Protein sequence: CASSKGLAGEDT. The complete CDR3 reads CASSKGLAGEDTQYF.

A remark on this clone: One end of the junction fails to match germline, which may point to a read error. CDR3 loop: CASSLTGSGNTIYF. The CDR3 DNA, read in part, is TGTGCCAGCAGCCTAACAGGCTCTGGAAACACC. The chain recombines TRBV7-3 with TRBJ1-3; D is perhaps TRBD1 (5 bases). Read coverage stops 3 residues before the CDR3 terminus; the germline J gene supplies the remainder. The CDR3 has 14 amino acids. CDR1 is SGHTA and CDR2 is FQGTGA in the germline V gene.

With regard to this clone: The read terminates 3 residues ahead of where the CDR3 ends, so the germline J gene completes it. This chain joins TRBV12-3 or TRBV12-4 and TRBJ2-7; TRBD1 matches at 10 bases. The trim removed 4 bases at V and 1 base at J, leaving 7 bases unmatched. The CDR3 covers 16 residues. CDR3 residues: CASSSDRDRGSYEQYF. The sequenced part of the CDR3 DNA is TGTGCCAGCAGTTCTGACCGGGACAGGGGTTCCTACGAG.

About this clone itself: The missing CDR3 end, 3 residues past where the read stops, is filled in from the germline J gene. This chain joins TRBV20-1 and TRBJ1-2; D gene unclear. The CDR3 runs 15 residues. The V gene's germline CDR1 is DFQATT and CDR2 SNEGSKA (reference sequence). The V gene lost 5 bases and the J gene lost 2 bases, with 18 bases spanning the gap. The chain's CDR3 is CSARGSGGSNYGYTF. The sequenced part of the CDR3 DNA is TGCAGTGCTCGGGGTTCGGGAGGTTCCAACTATGGC.

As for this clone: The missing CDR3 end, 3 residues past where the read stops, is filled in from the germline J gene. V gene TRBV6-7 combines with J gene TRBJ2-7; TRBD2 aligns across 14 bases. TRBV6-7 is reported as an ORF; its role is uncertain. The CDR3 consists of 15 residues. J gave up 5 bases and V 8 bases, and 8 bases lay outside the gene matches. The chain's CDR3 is CASRLAGGRLDEQYF. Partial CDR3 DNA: TGTGCCAGCCGACTAGCGGGGGGGCGATTGGACGAG.

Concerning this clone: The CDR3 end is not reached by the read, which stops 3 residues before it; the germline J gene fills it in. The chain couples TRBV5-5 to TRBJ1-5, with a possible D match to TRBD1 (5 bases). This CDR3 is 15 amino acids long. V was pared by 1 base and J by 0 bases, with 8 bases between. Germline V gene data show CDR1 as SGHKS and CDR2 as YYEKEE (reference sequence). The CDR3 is CASSLTGLSNQPQHF. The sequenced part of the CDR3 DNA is TGTGCCAGCAGCTTGACAGGCCTTAGCAATCAGCCC.

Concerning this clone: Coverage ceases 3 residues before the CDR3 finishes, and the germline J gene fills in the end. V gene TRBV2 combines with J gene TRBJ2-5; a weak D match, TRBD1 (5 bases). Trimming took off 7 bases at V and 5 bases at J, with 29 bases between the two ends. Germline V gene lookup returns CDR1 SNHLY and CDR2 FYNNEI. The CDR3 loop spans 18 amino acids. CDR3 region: CASTRARVRLGESETQYF. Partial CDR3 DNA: TGTGCCAGCACTCGGGCCAGGGTCCGTTTGGGTGAGAGCGAGACC.

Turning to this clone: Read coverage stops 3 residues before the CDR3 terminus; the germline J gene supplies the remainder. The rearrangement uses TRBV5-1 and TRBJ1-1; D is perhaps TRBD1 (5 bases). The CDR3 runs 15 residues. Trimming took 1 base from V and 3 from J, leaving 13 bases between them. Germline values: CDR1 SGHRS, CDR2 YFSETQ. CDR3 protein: CASSLRAGLDTEAFF. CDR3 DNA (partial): TGCGCCAGCAGCTTGCGGGCAGGGCTGGACACTGAA.

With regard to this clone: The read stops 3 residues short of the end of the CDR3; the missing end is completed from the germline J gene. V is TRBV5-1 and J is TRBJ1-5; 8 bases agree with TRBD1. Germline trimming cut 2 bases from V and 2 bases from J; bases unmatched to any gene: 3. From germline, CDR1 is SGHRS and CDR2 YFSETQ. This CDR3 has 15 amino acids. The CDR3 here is CASSFETGGNQPQHF. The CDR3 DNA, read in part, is TGCGCCAGCAGCTTCGAGACAGGGGGCAATCAGCCC. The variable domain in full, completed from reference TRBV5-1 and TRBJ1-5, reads KAGVTQTPRYLIKTRGQQVTLSCSPISGHRSVSWYQQTPGQGLQFLFEYFSETQRNKGNFPGRFSGRQFSNSRSEMNVSTLELGDSALYLCASSFETGGNQPQHFGDGTRLSIL.

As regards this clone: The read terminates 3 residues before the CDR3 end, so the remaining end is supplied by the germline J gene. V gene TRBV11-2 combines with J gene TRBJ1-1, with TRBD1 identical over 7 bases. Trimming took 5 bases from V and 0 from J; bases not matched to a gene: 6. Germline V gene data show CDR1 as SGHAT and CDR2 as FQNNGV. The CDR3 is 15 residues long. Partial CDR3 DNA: TGTGCCAGCAGCCCAAGACAGGGAATGAACACTGAA. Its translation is CASSPRQGMNTE. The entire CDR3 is CASSPRQGMNTEAFF. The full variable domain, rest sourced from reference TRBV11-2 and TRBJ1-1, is EAGVAQSPRYKIIEKRQSVAFWCNPISGHATLYWYQQILGQGPKLLIQFQNNGVVDDSQLPKDRFSAERLKGVDSTLKIQPAKLEDSAVYLCASSPRQGMNTEAFFGQGTRLTVV.

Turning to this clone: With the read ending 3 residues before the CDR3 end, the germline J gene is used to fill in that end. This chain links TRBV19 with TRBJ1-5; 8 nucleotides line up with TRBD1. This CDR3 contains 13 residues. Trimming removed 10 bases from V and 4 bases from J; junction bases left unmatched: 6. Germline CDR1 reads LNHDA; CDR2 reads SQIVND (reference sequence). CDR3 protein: CATAGGPNQPQHF. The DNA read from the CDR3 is TGTGCCACCGCAGGGGGCCCTAATCAGCCC.

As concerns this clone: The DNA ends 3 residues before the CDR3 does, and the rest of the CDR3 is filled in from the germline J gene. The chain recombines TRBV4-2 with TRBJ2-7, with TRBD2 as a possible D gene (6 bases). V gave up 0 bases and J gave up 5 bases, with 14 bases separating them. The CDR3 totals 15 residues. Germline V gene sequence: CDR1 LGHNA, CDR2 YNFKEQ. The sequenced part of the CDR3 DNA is TGTGCCAGCAGCCAAGAATGGACTAACGTCGACGAG. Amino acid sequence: CASSQEWTNVDE. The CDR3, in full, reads CASSQEWTNVDEQYF.

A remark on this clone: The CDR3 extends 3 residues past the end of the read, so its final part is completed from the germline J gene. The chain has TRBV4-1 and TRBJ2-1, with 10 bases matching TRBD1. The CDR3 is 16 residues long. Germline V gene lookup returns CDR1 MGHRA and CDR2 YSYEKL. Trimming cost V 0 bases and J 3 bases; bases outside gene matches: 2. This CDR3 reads CASSQEGTGDYNEQFF. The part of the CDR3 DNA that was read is TGCGCCAGCAGCCAAGAAGGGACAGGGGACTACAATGAG.

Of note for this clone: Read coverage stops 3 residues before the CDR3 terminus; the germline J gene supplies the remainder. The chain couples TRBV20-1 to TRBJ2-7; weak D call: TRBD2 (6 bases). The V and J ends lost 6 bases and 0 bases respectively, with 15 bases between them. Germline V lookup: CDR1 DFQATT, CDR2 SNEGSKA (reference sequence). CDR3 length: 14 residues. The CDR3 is CSAYGTSSSYEQYF. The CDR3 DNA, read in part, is TGCAGTGCCTATGGGACTTCCAGCTCCTACGAG.

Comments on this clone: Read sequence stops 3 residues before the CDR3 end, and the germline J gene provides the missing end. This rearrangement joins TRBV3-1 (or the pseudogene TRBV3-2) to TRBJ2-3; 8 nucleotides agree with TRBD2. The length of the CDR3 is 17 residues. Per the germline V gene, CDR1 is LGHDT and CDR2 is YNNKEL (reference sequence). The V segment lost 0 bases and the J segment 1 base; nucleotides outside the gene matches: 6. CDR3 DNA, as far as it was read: TGTGCCAGCAGCCAAGATTTCGGGGGGGGACGCACAGATACG. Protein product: CASSQDFGGGRTDT. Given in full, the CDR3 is CASSQDFGGGRTDTQYF.

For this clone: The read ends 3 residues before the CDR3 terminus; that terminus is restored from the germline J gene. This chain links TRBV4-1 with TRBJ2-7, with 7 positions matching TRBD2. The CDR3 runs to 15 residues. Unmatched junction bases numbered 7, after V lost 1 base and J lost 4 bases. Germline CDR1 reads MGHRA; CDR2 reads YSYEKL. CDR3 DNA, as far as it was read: TGCGCCAGCAGCCAAGTCGAAGCGGGATCGTACGAG. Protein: CASSQVEAGSYE. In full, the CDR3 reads CASSQVEAGSYEQYF.